This T cell receptor (beta chain) appears in the sequencing data of a study of blood T cell repertoires in COVID-19 (dated by TCRdb to 2019 to 2021). Regarding the study in general: Samples from collaborators originated in the United States, Italy and Spain and spanned both the acute and convalescent phases of COVID-19. The prospective study material was composed of cDNA or gDNA derived from T cells, B-cell-depleted T cells, or PBMCs. A freely available public database, intended as a resource for researchers studying the immune response to SARS-CoV-2, is where the repertoires were released. The samples were drawn from the first 160 participants of the ongoing ImmuneRACE study and from over 950 subjects provided by 6 global collaborators. Deeply sampled blood TCRbeta repertoires from subjects exposed to, actively infected with, or recovered from COVID-19 were included in the dataset. Where HLA class I and class II types were available, the types were taken from metadata supplied by the sample provider, not from assay-based typing. A de-identified subject ID, COVID-19 status, age in years and sex were almost always included in the sample metadata. The investigation overall reported the following: How much clinical and demographic metadata was included differed by source and by participant, and the metadata was provided uncurated.

TCRbeta CDR3 regions were amplified from genomic DNA using the immunoSEQ Assay, a bias-controlled multiplex PCR. Per the authors' processing: The number of nucleated cells in each sample was estimated from the amplification of reference gene primers within the assay. To quantify the absolute abundance of each unique TCRbeta CDR3 rearrangement, sequence reads were collapsed and filtered. For each sample, productive Simpson clonality was calculated as the square root of Simpson's diversity index across productive rearrangements. The immuneACCESS repertoire file appears here via TCRdb, limited to in-frame rearrangements. These files lack a portion of the clones; in checked studies, under half of the deficit traces to unresolved V genes, and the cause of the others is not known. Clone size and V and J calls were adopted from that table, with D and trimming inferred from the DNA. The sample has around 200,000 clones on record, 80% to 90% of them singletons. Of the sample, 10% falls within the top ten clones.

The collaborating institutions used their own protocols to collect whole blood in K2EDTA tubes. For TCRbeta analysis, collaborator samples were shipped as frozen whole blood, as isolated PBMCs, or as DNA extracted from either sample type. This clone appeared a few times. Its recognized antigen is unknown. No qualities accompany the bases; no much larger clone lies one base away. The CDR3 has 13 amino acids, counting the end cysteine and phenylalanine. The entry retains the CDR3 DNA only, 39 bases that are in frame from base 1. CDR1 SQVTM and CDR2 ANQGSEA are derived from the germline V gene. The germline V and J ends show losses of 5 bases and 6 bases respectively, and no gene match explains 5 bases of the junction.

Sequenced sample: peripheral blood. The TCR originated in an elderly woman with acute or convalescent COVID-19. The chain is made from TRBV29-1 and TRBJ1-5; 9 bases in the middle match TRBD1. The DNA sequence follows: TGCAGCGTTTGGGACAGGGACGCTCAGCCCCAGCATTTT. It translates as CSVWDRDAQPQHF.